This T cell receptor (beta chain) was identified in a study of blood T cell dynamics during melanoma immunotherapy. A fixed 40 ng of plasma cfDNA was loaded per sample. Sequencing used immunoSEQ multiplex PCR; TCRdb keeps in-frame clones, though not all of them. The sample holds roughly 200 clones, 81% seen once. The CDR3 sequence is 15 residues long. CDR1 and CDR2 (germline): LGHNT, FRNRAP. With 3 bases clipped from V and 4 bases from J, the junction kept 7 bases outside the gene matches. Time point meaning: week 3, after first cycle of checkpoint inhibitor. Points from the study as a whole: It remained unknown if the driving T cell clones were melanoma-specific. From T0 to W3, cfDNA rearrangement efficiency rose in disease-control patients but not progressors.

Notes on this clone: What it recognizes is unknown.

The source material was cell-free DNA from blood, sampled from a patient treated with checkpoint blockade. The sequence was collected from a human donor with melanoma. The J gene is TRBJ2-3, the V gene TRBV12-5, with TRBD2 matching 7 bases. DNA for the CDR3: TGTGCTAGTGGTTTAGTGGGCGGGAGCGCAGATACGCAGTATTTT. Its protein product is CASGLVGGSADTQYF. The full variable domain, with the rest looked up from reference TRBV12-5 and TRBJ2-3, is DARVTQTPRHKVTEMGQEVTMRCQPILGHNTVFWYRQTMMQGLELLAYFRNRAPLDDSGMPKDRFSAEMPDATLATLKIQPSEPRDSAVYFCASGLVGGSADTQYFGPGTRLTVL.